One sample yielded the 32 T cell receptor beta chains listed below, sequenced in a study of T cell responses to AZD1222 COVID-19 vaccine (dated by TCRdb to the early 2020s). Reading the label with the study, this specimen's time point is: about 28 days (+/-7) after the second vaccine dose. The library was built by means of the immunoSEQ multiplex PCR assay. In TCRdb, the immuneACCESS table is reduced to in-frame sequences with V and J assigned. These tables do not hold every clone; where another copy was compared, an unresolved V gene accounts for under half, and the others remain unexplained. The sample has roughly 80,000 clones on record, about nine tenths of them singletons. The ten biggest clones cover approximately 1.4% of the sample. Specimen: peripheral blood, collected 28 days after the second AZD1222 dose. Source of these receptors: an adult who received the AZD1222 COVID-19 vaccine.

The chain recombines TRBV7-3 with TRBJ2-3; tentatively, D is TRBD2 (5 bases). CDR3 length equals 15 residues. Germline CDR1 reads SGHTA; CDR2 reads FQGTGA. Trimming stripped 5 bases from V and 6 bases from J, with 18 bases between. This CDR3 is CASSPSWTSRDTQYF. The CDR3 coding sequence is TGTGCCAGCAGCCCTAGTTGGACTTCTAGGGATACGCAGTATTTT.

This clone has only a few counts. The chain joins TRBV24-1 to TRBJ2-5; 9 nucleotides match TRBD2. Trimming cost V 3 bases and J 3 bases; bases outside gene matches: 10. Germline values: CDR1 KGHDR, CDR2 SFDVKD. This CDR3 comprises 17 residues. DNA for the CDR3: TGTGCCACCAGTGATACCGTAGCGGGGGCTCTGAAAGAGACCCAGTACTTC. Its protein is CATSDTVAGALKETQYF.

The gene calls are TRBV12-5 and TRBJ2-3, with D possibly matching TRBD2 (6 bases). This CDR3 spans 17 amino acids. Per germline, CDR1 LGHNT and CDR2 FRNRAP. V dropped 0 bases and J dropped 3 bases, with 16 bases sitting between them. The CDR3 sequence: CASGLVRLGGRTDTQYF. The CDR3 DNA sequence: TGTGCTAGTGGTTTGGTACGGTTGGGGGGTCGAACAGATACGCAGTATTTT. The full variable domain, its missing parts supplied by reference TRBV12-5 and TRBJ2-3, is DARVTQTPRHKVTEMGQEVTMRCQPILGHNTVFWYRQTMMQGLELLAYFRNRAPLDDSGMPKDRFSAEMPDATLATLKIQPSEPRDSAVYFCASGLVRLGGRTDTQYFGPGTRLTVL.

Only one count was recorded for this clone. V usage is TRBV27 and J usage is TRBJ1-1, with D tentatively TRBD1 (6 bases). Looked up from germline, CDR1 is MNHEY and CDR2 is SMNVEV (reference sequence). V dropped 6 bases and J dropped 5 bases, with 19 bases sitting between them. CDR3 size: 15 residues. CDR3: CASRPDRGQGTEAFF. The CDR3 DNA reads as TGTGCCAGCAGACCAGACCGGGGGCAGGGGACTGAAGCTTTCTTT.

The chain has TRBV30 and TRBJ1-6; D remains unclear. CDR1 and CDR2 (germline): GTSNPN, SVGIG (reference sequence). The CDR3 has 13 residues. V lost 1 base and J 9 bases, leaving 10 bases between the germline ends. Here the CDR3 DNA reads TGTGCCTGGAGTGGACAAGTGGGTTCACCCCTCCACTTT. Amino acids: CAWSGQVGSPLHF.

This clone has only one observation. CDR3 sequence (DNA): TGTGCCAGCAGCTTTGGGACAGTAAGGAGGGAGCAGTACTTC. As protein: CASSFGTVRREQYF. J is TRBJ2-7 and V is TRBV6-2 or TRBV6-3; 7 bases are shared with TRBD1. V lost 6 bases and J lost 7; bases outside the gene matches: 12. Germline loops: CDR1 MNHEY, CDR2 SVGEGT. The CDR3 has 14 amino acids.

The chain carries TRBV18 and TRBJ1-5; maybe TRBD1 (5 bases). The V and J ends lost 2 bases and 2 bases respectively, with 16 bases between them. Germline CDR1 KGHSH, CDR2 LQKENI. The CDR3 spans 17 residues. This CDR3 is CASSPDLRGGGNQPQHF. CDR3 nucleotides: TGTGCCAGCTCACCAGATCTCCGGGGCGGTGGCAATCAGCCCCAGCATTTT.

The J gene is TRBJ1-1, the V gene TRBV4-1, with a weak D call TRBD1 (6 bases). CDR1 is MGHRA and CDR2 is YSYEKL in the germline V gene. Trimming took 1 base from V and 0 from J, leaving 12 bases between them. The length of the CDR3 is 16 residues. CDR3 region: CASSQGRGGMNTEAFF. DNA of the CDR3: TGCGCCAGCAGCCAAGGAAGGGGGGGAATGAACACTGAAGCTTTCTTT.

The chain recombines TRBV29-1 with TRBJ1-4; D unclear. Deletions cut 2 bases from V and 2 bases from J, with 6 bases between. The CDR3 is made up of 13 amino acids. Germline CDR1 and CDR2: SQVTM and ANQGSEA. The CDR3 loop is CSVEPGTNEKLFF. As DNA, the CDR3 is TGCAGCGTTGAACCGGGGACTAATGAAAAACTGTTTTTT.

The genes are TRBV19 and TRBJ2-3; 9 bases match TRBD1. V trimming: 4 bases; J trimming: 2 bases; junction bases outside the gene matches: 7. The CDR3 has 16 residues. Germline-derived CDR1 and CDR2 are LNHDA and SQIVND (reference sequence). DNA of the CDR3: TGTGCCAGTAGTAGGGGGACAGGGAGGATCACAGATACGCAGTATTTT. It specifies CASSRGTGRITDTQYF.

This chain joins TRBV5-8 and TRBJ2-3, with D uncertain. The V end lost 4 bases, the J end lost 0 bases, and 15 bases lay between the germline ends. The CDR3 extends over 16 amino acids. Per germline, CDR1 SGHTS and CDR2 YDEGEE. CDR3 DNA: TGTGCCAGCAGCCAGACCTATTCCTCTAGCACAGATACGCAGTATTTT. Protein: CASSQTYSSSTDTQYF.

The gene calls are TRBV7-2 and TRBJ2-7, with D perhaps matching TRBD1 (5 bases). The CDR3 totals 16 residues. Trimming stripped 1 base from V and 6 bases from J, with 19 bases between. Germline values: CDR1 SGHTA, CDR2 FQGNSA. The CDR3 sequence: CASSLVRGGQPREQYF. The CDR3 coding sequence is TGTGCCAGCAGCTTAGTAAGGGGCGGCCAACCTCGCGAGCAGTACTTC.

The chain carries TRBV7-6 and TRBJ2-7, with a possible D match to TRBD1 (6 bases). Per germline, CDR1 SGHVS and CDR2 FNYEAQ. This CDR3 has 15 residues. V was trimmed by 4 bases and J by 5 bases, leaving 18 bases between them. The CDR3 DNA reads TGTGCCAGCAGCTCGTACACGACAGGACGGGACGAGCAGTACTTC. Amino acid sequence: CASSSYTTGRDEQYF.

CDR3 protein: CASKEGRRASGANVLTF. CDR3 in DNA: TGTGCCAGTAAAGAGGGGAGGAGGGCCTCTGGGGCCAACGTCCTGACTTTC. The rearrangement uses TRBV19 and TRBJ2-6; tentative D call: TRBD2 (6 bases). The CDR3 extends over 17 amino acids. V dropped 7 bases and J dropped 0 bases, with 16 bases sitting between them. Germline-derived CDR1 and CDR2 are LNHDA and SQIVND (reference sequence).

The J gene is TRBJ2-2, the V gene TRBV7-9; D tentatively fits TRBD1 or TRBD2 (6 bases each). Trimming removed 3 bases at V and 1 base at J, with 9 bases between. CDR3 length equals 15 residues. In germline, CDR1 is SEHNR, CDR2 FQNEAQ (reference sequence). CDR3: CASSFRGQNTGELFF. The CDR3 DNA sequence: TGTGCCAGCAGCTTTCGGGGGCAGAACACCGGGGAGCTGTTTTTT. The whole variable domain, filled in from reference TRBV7-9 and TRBJ2-2, reads DTGVSQNPRHKITKRGQNVTFRCDPISEHNRLYWYRQTLGQGPEFLTYFQNEAQLEKSRLLSDRFSAERPKGSFSTLEIQRTEQGDSAMYLCASSFRGQNTGELFFGEGSRLTVL.

This chain links TRBV7-3 with TRBJ2-7, with D tentatively TRBD1 (6 bases). Trimming took off 5 bases at V and 1 base at J, with 12 bases between the two ends. Germline V lookup: CDR1 SGHTA, CDR2 FQGTGA. The CDR3 runs 14 residues. In nucleotides, the CDR3 is TGTGCCAGCAGCCCCGGGACAAATTCCTACGAGCAGTACTTC. It encodes CASSPGTNSYEQYF.

Here the CDR3 DNA reads TGTGCCAGCAGTACGGACCTACTCTATGGCTACACCTTC. Protein sequence: CASSTDLLYGYTF. The V and J genes are TRBV12-3 or TRBV12-4 and TRBJ1-2; no definite D call. The CDR3 runs to 13 residues. V shed 5 bases and J shed 4 bases, with 11 bases lying between them.

The chain couples TRBV6-1 to TRBJ2-7; D is possibly TRBD1 or TRBD2 (5 bases each). V lost 3 bases to trimming and J lost 9 bases, with 12 bases between them. The CDR3 loop spans 12 amino acids. Germline CDR1 MNHNS, CDR2 SASEGT. CDR3 nucleotides: TGTGCCAGCAGTGAGGATTCTGGGGGGCAGTACTTC. Its translation is CASSEDSGGQYF.

This sequence joins TRBV12-3 or TRBV12-4 and TRBJ1-1, with a possible D match to TRBD1 (6 bases). There are 13 residues in the CDR3. Trimming shortened V by 4 bases and J by 2 bases, and 8 bases separated the two germline ends. CDR3 in DNA: TGTGCCAGCAGTTCACAGGGAAACACTGAAGCTTTCTTT. Protein product: CASSSQGNTEAFF.

The V gene is TRBV27, the J gene TRBJ2-1, with 11 bases that match TRBD2. CDR1 is MNHEY, CDR2 SMNVEV, per germline (reference sequence). V gave up 5 bases and J gave up 8 bases; unmatched junction bases: 14. This CDR3 is built from 17 residues. The DNA of the CDR3 is TGTGCCAGCAGTCCCACGCAAGCTAGCGGGGGGAGGTATGAGCAGTTCTTC. Protein sequence: CASSPTQASGGRYEQFF.

The V gene is TRBV4-1, the J gene TRBJ2-7, with 10 bases that match TRBD2. The CDR3 spans 14 residues. The V and J ends lost 7 bases and 2 bases, in that order; junction bases with no gene match: 5. From germline, CDR1 is MGHRA and CDR2 YSYEKL. CDR3 sequence reads: CASTSSGGAYEQYF. Here the CDR3 DNA reads TGCGCCAGCACCTCTAGCGGGGGTGCCTACGAGCAGTACTTC.

A few counts support this clone. The gene calls are TRBV9 and TRBJ1-3; D remains ambiguous. The germline V and J ends were trimmed by 0 bases and 2 bases, with 6 bases remaining between them. This CDR3 contains 14 residues. Per the germline V gene, CDR1 is SGDLS and CDR2 is YYNGEE. CDR3 nucleotide sequence: TGTGCCAGCAGCGTAGCAGTTGCTGGAAACACCATATATTTT. Translation: CASSVAVAGNTIYF.

This CDR3 is CASSLVRGALTYEQYF. CDR3 DNA sequence: TGTGCCAGCAGCTTGGTGCGGGGGGCCCTAACCTACGAGCAGTACTTC. The chain carries TRBV5-5 and TRBJ2-7, with 8 bases aligning to TRBD2. The CDR3 covers 16 residues. Germline-derived CDR1 and CDR2 are SGHKS and YYEKEE (reference sequence). The J segment lost 2 bases and the V segment lost 0 bases, leaving 7 bases of the junction unmatched.

CDR3 residues: CASSSDSASDTQYF. The CDR3 DNA reads TGTGCCAGCAGCTCCGACAGCGCATCAGATACGCAGTATTTT. The J gene is TRBJ2-3, the V gene TRBV7-8; maybe TRBD1 (5 bases). Between the trimmed V and J ends, which lost 4 bases and 4 bases, there was a span of 12 bases. Germline V gives CDR1 SGHVS, CDR2 FQNEAQ. The CDR3 sequence is 14 residues long. The full variable domain, in which reference TRBV7-8 and TRBJ2-3 provide the parts outside the CDR3, is GAGVSQSPRYKVAKRGQDVALRCDPISGHVSLFWYQQALGQGPEFLTYFQNEAQLDKSGLPSDRFFAERPEGSVSTLKIQRTQQEDSAVYLCASSSDSASDTQYFGPGTRLTVL.

The J gene is TRBJ2-2, the V gene TRBV19; D call uncertain. CDR3 length: 12 amino acids. Germline values: CDR1 LNHDA, CDR2 SQIVND (reference sequence). Trimming removed 8 bases at V and 5 bases at J, with 9 bases between. The CDR3: CASARPTGELFF. The CDR3 bases are TGTGCCAGTGCCCGTCCGACCGGGGAGCTGTTTTTT.

This sequence joins TRBV28 and TRBJ1-2, with TRBD1 as a possible D gene (6 bases). Trimming shortened V by 5 bases and J by 4 bases, and 14 bases separated the two germline ends. Germline CDR1 is MDHEN and CDR2 is SYDVKM. CDR3 length equals 14 residues. This chain's CDR3 is CASSRGGASYGYTF. CDR3 coding DNA: TGTGCCAGCAGTCGCGGGGGGGCGTCCTATGGCTACACCTTC.

The CDR3 nucleotides read TGTGCCAGCAGCCCACCCTGGGGCACCGGGGAGCTGTTTTTT. Translation: CASSPPWGTGELFF. V and J are TRBV11-3 and TRBJ2-2; D not certain. There are 14 residues in the CDR3. Germline CDR1 and CDR2: SGHNT and YENEEA. V lost 5 bases, J lost 4 bases, and 11 bases lay in between.

The rearrangement uses TRBV27 and TRBJ1-3; no clear D gene. V was clipped by 4 bases and J by 4 bases, with 5 bases between them. The germline V gene encodes CDR1 MNHEY and CDR2 SMNVEV (reference sequence). CDR3 size: 12 residues. Here the CDR3 reads CASSSLGNTIYF. CDR3 coding DNA: TGTGCCAGCAGTTCTTTGGGAAACACCATATATTTT.

The chain uses TRBV30 and TRBJ2-3, with D hard to call. With 2 bases removed from V and 4 bases from J, the gap between germline ends came to 10 bases. The V gene's germline CDR1 is GTSNPN and CDR2 SVGIG (reference sequence). The CDR3 consists of 13 residues. The CDR3 here is CAWSRKGADTQYF. The CDR3 nucleotides read TGTGCCTGGAGTAGAAAGGGTGCAGATACGCAGTATTTT.

The rearrangement links TRBV30 to TRBJ1-3, with D tentatively TRBD1 (5 bases). Trimming pared 1 base from V and 0 bases from J, leaving 7 bases between. CDR3 size: 14 residues. The germline V gene encodes CDR1 GTSNPN and CDR2 SVGIG (reference sequence). The chain's CDR3 is CAWSEGYSGNTIYF. Here the CDR3 DNA reads TGTGCCTGGAGTGAGGGGTACTCTGGAAACACCATATATTTT.

This CDR3 reads CASSEPGGVNTEAFF. CDR3 DNA: TGTGCCAGCAGTGAACCAGGGGGCGTGAACACTGAAGCTTTCTTT. J is TRBJ1-1 and V is TRBV6-1; 8 nucleotides match TRBD1. From germline, CDR1 is MNHNS and CDR2 SASEGT. V lost 2 bases, J lost 0 bases, and 2 bases stayed unmatched. The CDR3 is made up of 15 amino acids.

This clone showed up just a few times. This chain joins TRBV30 and TRBJ1-6; D is ambiguous. V was pared by 0 bases and J by 4 bases, with 7 bases between. CDR1 and CDR2 (germline): GTSNPN, SVGIG (reference sequence). The CDR3 sequence is 14 residues long. CDR3 region: CAWSVTEYNSPLHF. The CDR3 coding sequence is TGTGCCTGGAGTGTCACCGAATATAATTCACCCCTCCACTTT.